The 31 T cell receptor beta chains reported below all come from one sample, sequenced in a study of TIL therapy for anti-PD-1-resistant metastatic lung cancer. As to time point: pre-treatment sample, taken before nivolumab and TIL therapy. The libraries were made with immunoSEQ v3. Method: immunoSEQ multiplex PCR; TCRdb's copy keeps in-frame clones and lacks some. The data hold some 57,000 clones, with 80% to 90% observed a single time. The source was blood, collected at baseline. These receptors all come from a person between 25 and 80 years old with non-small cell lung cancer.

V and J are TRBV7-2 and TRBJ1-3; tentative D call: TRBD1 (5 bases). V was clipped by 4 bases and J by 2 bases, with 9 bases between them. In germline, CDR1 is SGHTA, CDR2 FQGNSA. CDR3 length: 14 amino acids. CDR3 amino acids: CASSWGGTGNTIYF. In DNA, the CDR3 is TGTGCCAGCAGCTGGGGGGGGACTGGAAACACCATATATTTT.

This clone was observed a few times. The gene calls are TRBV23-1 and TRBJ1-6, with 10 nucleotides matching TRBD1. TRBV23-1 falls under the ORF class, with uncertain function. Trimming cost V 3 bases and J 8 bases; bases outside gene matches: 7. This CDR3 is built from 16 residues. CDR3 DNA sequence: TGCGCCAGCAGTCACCCGACAGGGGGCGCTTATTCACCCCTCCACTTT. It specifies CASSHPTGGAYSPLHF.

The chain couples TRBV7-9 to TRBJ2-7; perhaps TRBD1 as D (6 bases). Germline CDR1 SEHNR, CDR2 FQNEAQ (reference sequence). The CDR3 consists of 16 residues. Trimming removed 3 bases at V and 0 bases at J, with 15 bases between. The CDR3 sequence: CASSFIGQINSYEQYF. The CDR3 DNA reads TGTGCCAGCAGCTTTATAGGACAGATTAACTCCTACGAGCAGTACTTC.

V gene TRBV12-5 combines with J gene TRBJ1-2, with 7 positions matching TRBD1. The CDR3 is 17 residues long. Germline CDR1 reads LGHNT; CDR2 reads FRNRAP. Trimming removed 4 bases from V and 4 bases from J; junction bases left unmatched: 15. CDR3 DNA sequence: TGTGCTAGTGGTTCCTCTTTAGGGACAGCGGAACTCTATGGCTACACCTTC. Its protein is CASGSSLGTAELYGYTF.

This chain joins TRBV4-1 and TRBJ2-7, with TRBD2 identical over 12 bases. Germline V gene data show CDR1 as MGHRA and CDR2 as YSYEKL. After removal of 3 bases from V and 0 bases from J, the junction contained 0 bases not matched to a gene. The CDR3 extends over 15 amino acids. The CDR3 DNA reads TGCGCCAGCAGCCAGACTAGCGGGAGCTCCTACGAGCAGTACTTC. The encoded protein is CASSQTSGSSYEQYF.

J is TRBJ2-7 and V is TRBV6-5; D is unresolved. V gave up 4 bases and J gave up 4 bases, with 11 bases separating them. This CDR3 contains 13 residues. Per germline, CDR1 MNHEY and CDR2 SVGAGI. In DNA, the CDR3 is TGTGCCAGCAGTTGGCGAGGACCATACGAGCAGTACTTC. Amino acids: CASSWRGPYEQYF.

The CDR3 sequence is CASSPFQRGNTGELFF. Written as DNA, the CDR3 is TGTGCCAGCTCACCATTCCAACGGGGCAACACCGGGGAGCTGTTTTTT. The chain uses TRBV18 and TRBJ2-2; D could derive from TRBD1 or TRBD2 (5 bases each). Trimming stripped 2 bases from V and 2 bases from J, with 12 bases between. The germline V gene has CDR1 KGHSH and CDR2 LQKENI. The CDR3 consists of 16 residues.

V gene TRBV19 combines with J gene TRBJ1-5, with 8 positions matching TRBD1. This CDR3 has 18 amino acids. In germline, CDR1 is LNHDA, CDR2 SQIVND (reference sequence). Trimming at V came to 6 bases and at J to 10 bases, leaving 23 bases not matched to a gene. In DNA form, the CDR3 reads TGTGCCAGTAGCGTCCGTCGGACAGGGTCGAATTTGCCCCAACCCCAGCATTTT. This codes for CASSVRRTGSNLPQPQHF.

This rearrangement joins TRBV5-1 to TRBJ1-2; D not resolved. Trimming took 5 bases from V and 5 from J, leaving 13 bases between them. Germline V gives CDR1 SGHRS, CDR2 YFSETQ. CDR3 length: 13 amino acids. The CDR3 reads CASRRAEVYGYTF. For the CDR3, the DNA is TGCGCCAGCAGACGGGCGGAGGTGTATGGCTACACCTTC.

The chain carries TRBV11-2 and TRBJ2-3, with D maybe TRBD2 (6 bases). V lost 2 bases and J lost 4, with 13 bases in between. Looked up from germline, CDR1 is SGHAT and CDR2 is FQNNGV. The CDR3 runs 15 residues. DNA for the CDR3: TGTGCCAGCAGCTTAAAGCTAGCGTGGGCAGATACGCAGTATTTT. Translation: CASSLKLAWADTQYF.

CDR3 sequence (DNA): TGTGCCAGCAGCGATAGCGGGGGGGCAGTCGAGCAGTACTTC. This codes for CASSDSGGAVEQYF. V usage is TRBV7-2 and J usage is TRBJ2-7, with 11 bases that match TRBD2. The CDR3 spans 14 residues. From germline, CDR1 is SGHTA and CDR2 FQGNSA. Trimming removed 5 bases from V and 6 bases from J; junction bases left unmatched: 6.

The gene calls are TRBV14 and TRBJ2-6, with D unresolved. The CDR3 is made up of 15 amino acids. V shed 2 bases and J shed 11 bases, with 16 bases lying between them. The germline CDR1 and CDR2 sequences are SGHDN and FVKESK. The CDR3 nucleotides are TGTGCCAGCAGCCAAAGACTCTACAGTGAAGACGTCCTGACTTTC. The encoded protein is CASSQRLYSEDVLTF.

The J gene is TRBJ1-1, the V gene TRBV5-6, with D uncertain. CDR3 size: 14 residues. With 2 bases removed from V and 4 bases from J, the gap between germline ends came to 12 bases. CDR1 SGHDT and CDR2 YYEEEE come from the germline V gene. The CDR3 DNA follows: TGTGCCAGCAGCTTCTCCGGACGGGTCACTGAAGCTTTCTTT. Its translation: CASSFSGRVTEAFF.

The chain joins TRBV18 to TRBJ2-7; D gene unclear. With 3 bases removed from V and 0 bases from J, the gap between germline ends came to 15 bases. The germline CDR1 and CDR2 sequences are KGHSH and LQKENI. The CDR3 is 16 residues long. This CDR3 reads CASSPYLGDTSYEQYF. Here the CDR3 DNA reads TGTGCCAGCTCACCTTATCTAGGAGACACCTCCTACGAGCAGTACTTC.

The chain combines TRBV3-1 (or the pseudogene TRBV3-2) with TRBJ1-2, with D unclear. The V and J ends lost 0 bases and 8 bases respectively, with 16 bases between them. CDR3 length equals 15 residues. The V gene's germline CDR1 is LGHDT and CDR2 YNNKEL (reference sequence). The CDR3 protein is CASSQDLSGGRGYTF. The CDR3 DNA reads TGTGCCAGCAGCCAAGATTTATCGGGAGGAAGAGGCTACACCTTC.

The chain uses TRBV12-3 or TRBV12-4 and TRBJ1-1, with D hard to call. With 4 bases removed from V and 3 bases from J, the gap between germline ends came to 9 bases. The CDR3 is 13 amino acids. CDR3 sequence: CASSYRPDTEAFF. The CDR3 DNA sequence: TGTGCCAGCAGTTATCGACCGGACACTGAAGCTTTCTTT.

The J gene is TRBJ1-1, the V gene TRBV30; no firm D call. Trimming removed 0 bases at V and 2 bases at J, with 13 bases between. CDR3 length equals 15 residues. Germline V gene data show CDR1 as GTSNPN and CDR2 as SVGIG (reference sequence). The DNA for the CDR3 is TGTGCCTGGAGTGTGGCACGGCCGGTAAACACTGAAGCTTTCTTT. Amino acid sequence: CAWSVARPVNTEAFF.

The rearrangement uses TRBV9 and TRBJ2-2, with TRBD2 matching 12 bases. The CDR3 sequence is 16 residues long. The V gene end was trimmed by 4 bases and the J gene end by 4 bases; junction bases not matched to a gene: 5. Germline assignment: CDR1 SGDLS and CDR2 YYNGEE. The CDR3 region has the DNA TGTGCCAGCAGCTTAACTAGCGGGGGGAGCACCGGGGAGCTGTTTTTT. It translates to CASSLTSGGSTGELFF.

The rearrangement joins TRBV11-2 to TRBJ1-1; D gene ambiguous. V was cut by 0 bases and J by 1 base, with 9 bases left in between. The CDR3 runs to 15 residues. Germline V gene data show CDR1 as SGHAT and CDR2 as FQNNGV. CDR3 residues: CASSLDLRGNTEAFF. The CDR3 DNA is TGTGCCAGCAGCTTAGATCTACGGGGGAACACTGAAGCTTTCTTT.

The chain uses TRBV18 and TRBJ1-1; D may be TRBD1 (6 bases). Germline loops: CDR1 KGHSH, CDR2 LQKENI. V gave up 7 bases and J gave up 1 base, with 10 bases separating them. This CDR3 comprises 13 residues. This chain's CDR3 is CASCPGQNTEAFF. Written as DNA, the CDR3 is TGTGCCAGCTGCCCGGGACAGAACACTGAAGCTTTCTTT. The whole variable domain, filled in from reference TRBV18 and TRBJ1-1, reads NAGVMQNPRHLVRRRGQEARLRCSPMKGHSHVYWYRQLPEEGLKFMVYLQKENIIDESGMPKERFSAEFPKEGPSILRIQQVVRGDSAAYFCASCPGQNTEAFFGQGTRLTVV.

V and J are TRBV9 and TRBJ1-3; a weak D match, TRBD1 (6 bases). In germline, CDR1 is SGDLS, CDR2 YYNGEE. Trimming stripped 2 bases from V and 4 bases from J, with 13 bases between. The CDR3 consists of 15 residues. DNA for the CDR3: TGTGCCAGCAGCGTCGACAGGAACTCCGGAAACACCATATATTTT. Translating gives CASSVDRNSGNTIYF.

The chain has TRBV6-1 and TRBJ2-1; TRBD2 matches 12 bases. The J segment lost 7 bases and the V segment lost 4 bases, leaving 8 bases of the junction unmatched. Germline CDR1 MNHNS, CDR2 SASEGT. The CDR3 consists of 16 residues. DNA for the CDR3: TGTGCCAGCAGTGCGCTAGCGGGGGGGTGGGAGAATGAGCAGTTCTTC. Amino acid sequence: CASSALAGGWENEQFF.

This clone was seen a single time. The CDR3: CASSKGGGKKFYEQYF. Here the CDR3 DNA reads TGTGCCAGCAGCAAAGGGGGGGGCAAAAAATTTTACGAGCAGTACTTC. The chain is built from TRBV21-1 and TRBJ2-7; whether TRBD2, the table's D call, matches the DNA was not checked. TRBV21-1 is a pseudogene. The CDR3 runs to 16 residues.

This chain's CDR3 is CASSEEGTGGNQPQHF. DNA of the CDR3: TGTGCCAGCAGTGAAGAAGGGACAGGAGGAAATCAGCCCCAGCATTTT. The chain joins TRBV6-1 to TRBJ1-5, with 8 bases lining up with TRBD1. The junction had 6 bases not matched to a gene; V was cut back by 1 base and J by 4 bases. The CDR3 is 16 amino acids. From germline, CDR1 is MNHNS and CDR2 SASEGT.

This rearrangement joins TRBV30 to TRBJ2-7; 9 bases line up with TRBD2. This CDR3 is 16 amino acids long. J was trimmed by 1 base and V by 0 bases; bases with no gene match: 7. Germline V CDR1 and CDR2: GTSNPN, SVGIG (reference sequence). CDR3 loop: CAWSVRAAGGSYEQYF. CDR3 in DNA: TGTGCCTGGAGTGTACGCGCAGCGGGAGGTTCCTACGAGCAGTACTTC.

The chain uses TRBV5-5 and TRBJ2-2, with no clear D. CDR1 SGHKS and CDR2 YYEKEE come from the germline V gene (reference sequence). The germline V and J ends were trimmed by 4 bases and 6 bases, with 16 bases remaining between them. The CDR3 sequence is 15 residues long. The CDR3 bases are TGTGCCAGCAGCCCTCTTCCTGATGCACCCGGGGAGCTGTTTTTT. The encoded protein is CASSPLPDAPGELFF.

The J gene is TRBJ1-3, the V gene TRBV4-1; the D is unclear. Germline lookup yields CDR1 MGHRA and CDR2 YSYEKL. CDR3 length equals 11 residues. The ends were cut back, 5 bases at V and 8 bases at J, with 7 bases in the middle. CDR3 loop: CASSSLDTIYF. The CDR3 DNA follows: TGCGCCAGCAGCTCCTTAGACACCATATATTTT.

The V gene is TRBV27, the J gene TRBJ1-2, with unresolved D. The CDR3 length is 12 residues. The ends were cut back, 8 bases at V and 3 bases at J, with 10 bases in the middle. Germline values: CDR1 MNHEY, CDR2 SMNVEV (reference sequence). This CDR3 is CASRGGYYGYTF. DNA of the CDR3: TGTGCCAGCCGCGGAGGCTACTATGGCTACACCTTC.

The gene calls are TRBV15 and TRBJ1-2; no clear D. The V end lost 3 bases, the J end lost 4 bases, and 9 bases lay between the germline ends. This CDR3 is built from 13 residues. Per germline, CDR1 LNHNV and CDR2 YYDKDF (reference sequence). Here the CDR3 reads CATSSVDGYGYTF. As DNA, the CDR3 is TGTGCCACCAGCAGCGTAGACGGCTATGGCTACACCTTC.

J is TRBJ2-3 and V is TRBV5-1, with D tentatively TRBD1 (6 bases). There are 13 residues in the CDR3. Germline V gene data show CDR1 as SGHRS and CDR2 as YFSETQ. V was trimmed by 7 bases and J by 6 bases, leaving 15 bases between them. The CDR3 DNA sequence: TGCGCCAGCCGACAGGTGGGCTTGGATACGCAGTATTTT. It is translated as CASRQVGLDTQYF.

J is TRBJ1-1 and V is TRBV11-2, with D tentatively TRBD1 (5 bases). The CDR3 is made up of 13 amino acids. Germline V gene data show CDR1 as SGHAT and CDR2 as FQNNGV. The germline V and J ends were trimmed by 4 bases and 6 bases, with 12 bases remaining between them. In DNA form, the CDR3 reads TGTGCCAGCAGCTCCTTCGGGGGGGCTGAAGCTTTCTTT. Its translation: CASSSFGGAEAFF.